This paragraph reports one T cell receptor (beta chain). What antigen it recognizes has not been identified. Within one base of it there is no much larger clone, and no base qualities were kept. TCRbeta CDR3 regions were amplified from genomic DNA by means of the immunoSEQ Assay, a bias-controlled multiplex PCR. The original methods were these. Nucleated cell counts per sample were estimated from amplification of reference gene primers within the assay. To quantify the absolute abundance of each unique TCRbeta CDR3 rearrangement, sequence reads were collapsed and filtered. For each sample, productive Simpson clonality was calculated by taking the square root of Simpson's diversity index across productive rearrangements. TCRdb stores this immuneACCESS table with in-frame sequences only. Part of the clones is absent; in the studies checked, under half of the shortfall reflects unresolved V genes, and no reason is known for the rest. V and J calls and clone size are given by that table; D and trimming were obtained from the DNA. This sample comprises over 200,000 clones, 85% to 90% of them detected only once. The ten largest clones represent less than 4.5% of the sample.

This sample was taken from a study of blood T cell repertoires in COVID-19 (dated by TCRdb to about 2020). The study in broad terms: The collaborator samples originated in the United States, Italy and Spain and spanned the acute and convalescent phases of COVID-19. The prospective study material was composed of cDNA or gDNA derived from T cells, B-cell-depleted T cells, or PBMCs. The dataset comprised deeply sampled blood TCRbeta repertoires from subjects exposed to, actively infected with, or recovered from COVID-19. The repertoires were made available in a free public database intended to serve as a resource for research on the immune response to SARS-CoV-2. Samples came from the ongoing ImmuneRACE study (first 160 participants) plus 1,254 subjects from 6 global collaborators. A de-identified subject ID, COVID-19 status, age in years and sex were almost always included in the sample metadata. Where HLA class I and class II types were available, the types were taken from metadata supplied by the sample provider, not from assay-based typing. Study-wide findings and limitations: The amount of clinical and demographic metadata varied by source and participant and was provided uncurated.

Participants in the prospective study were enrolled through a virtual design, were aged roughly 18 to 100 years, and lived in approximately 25 United States geographic areas. In the prospective study, participants were assigned to cohorts based on the clinical history participants reported in a screening survey and a study questionnaire. In the prospective study, whole blood, serum and a nasopharyngeal or oropharyngeal swab were collected from each participant by mobile phlebotomists. Over an approximately 2-month period, participants in the prospective study had the option of providing additional blood draws and questionnaires. Before DNA extraction, blood samples from the prospective study were shipped at room temperature or frozen. V is pared back by 8 bases and J by 5 bases, with 15 bases lying between the germline termini. Reading the germline V gene gives CDR1 SGHNT and CDR2 YENEEA. From the cysteine up to the phenylalanine, the CDR3 has a length of 13 residues. Here the CDR3 DNA is all that survives: 39 bases in frame from base 1.

The receptor was derived from a woman aged 30 to 39 with acute COVID-19. The chain is assembled from TRBV11-3 and TRBJ2-5, with a tentative D gene TRBD1 over 6 matching bases. Sequencing used PBMCs or T cells enriched from blood (not recorded which). The DNA sequence follows: TGTGCCAGCGGGAAACAGGGCGCCGAGACCCAGTACTTC. Its protein is CASGKQGAETQYF. Full variable domain (CDR3 extended with the reference TRBV11-3 and TRBJ2-5 proteins): EAGVVQSPRYKIIEKKQPVAFWCNPISGHNTLYWYLQNLGQGPELLIRYENEEAVDDSQLPKDRFSAERLKGVDSTLKIQPAELGDSAVYLCASGKQGAETQYFGPGTRLLVL.